Below, 3 T cell receptor beta chains from the same sample are listed, as sequenced in a study of cytomegalovirus exposure and HLA in healthy donors. It was with 60 Vbeta and 13 Jbeta primers that the PCR ran. The data were produced by immunoSEQ multiplex PCR, yet TCRdb's version contains in-frame clones alone and is incomplete. In the table there are tens of thousands of clones, 70% to 85% of which are singletons. The sample was PBMCs. These TCRs come from a woman aged 40-49 years in good health and CMV-seropositive.

This clone is a singleton in its sample. The V and J genes are TRBV2 and TRBJ1-2; no definite D call. CDR3 size: 12 residues. V shed 7 bases and J shed 2 bases, with 8 bases lying between them. Per the germline V gene, CDR1 is SNHLY and CDR2 is FYNNEI. This CDR3 reads CASTGSNYGYTF. In DNA form, the CDR3 reads TGTGCCAGCACGGGGTCGAACTATGGCTACACCTTC.

The chain uses TRBV2 and TRBJ2-2; possible D gene TRBD1, 5 bases. There are 14 residues in the CDR3. Germline V gene lookup returns CDR1 SNHLY and CDR2 FYNNEI. Trimming removed 6 bases from V and 9 bases from J, with 17 bases in between. Here the CDR3 reads CASSYMTRGRELFF. CDR3 in DNA: TGTGCCAGCAGCTATATGACAAGGGGCCGGGAGCTGTTTTTT.

The rearrangement joins TRBV6-5 to TRBJ1-2; TRBD1 matches at 10 bases. Germline CDR1 and CDR2: MNHEY and SVGAGI. The CDR3 runs 15 residues. The junction had 7 bases not matched to a gene; V was cut back by 5 bases and J by 4 bases. This CDR3 is CASSRSTGGGYGYTF. The DNA for the CDR3 is TGTGCCAGCAGTCGCTCGACAGGGGGCGGCTATGGCTACACCTTC.